These 14 T cell receptor beta chains originate from one sample sequenced in a study of blood T cell repertoires in COVID-19. Sequencing used immunoSEQ multiplex PCR; TCRdb keeps in-frame clones, though not all of them. The sample has 90,000 or so clones, over 75% seen once. The sequencing input was peripheral blood. Receptors were obtained from a man older than 75 with active or convalescent COVID-19.

By share, this clone ranks as medium-sized. The V gene is TRBV7-9, the J gene TRBJ2-2, with 9 bases lining up with TRBD1. The length of the CDR3 is 17 residues. The J segment lost 3 bases and the V segment lost 5 bases, leaving 10 bases of the junction unmatched. Looked up from germline, CDR1 is SEHNR and CDR2 is FQNEAQ (reference sequence). CDR3 in amino acids: CASSASSTGGYTGELFF. In DNA form, the CDR3 reads TGTGCCAGCAGCGCCTCATCCACAGGGGGCTACACCGGGGAGCTGTTTTTT.

To note about this clone: The sample has other DNA sequences that encode this CDR3 too. The J gene is TRBJ1-5, the V gene TRBV7-9, with D perhaps TRBD1 (5 bases). With 5 bases removed from V and 6 bases from J, the gap between germline ends came to 8 bases. The CDR3 contains 12 residues. Germline values: CDR1 SEHNR, CDR2 FQNEAQ (reference sequence). The DNA for the CDR3 is TGTGCCAGCAGCGACGGGGGTCAGCCCCAGCATTTT. Translation gives CASSDGGQPQHF.

The chain recombines TRBV19 with TRBJ1-5; D may be TRBD1 (6 bases). The CDR3 runs to 13 residues. Germline V CDR1 and CDR2: LNHDA, SQIVND (reference sequence). Trimming left V 5 bases short and J 4 bases short, with 9 bases between. CDR3 residues: CASSGDRNQPQHF. The CDR3 DNA reads as TGTGCCAGTAGTGGTGACAGGAATCAGCCCCAGCATTTT.

This clone was detected only a few times. V gene TRBV7-8 combines with J gene TRBJ2-2, with D maybe TRBD1 (6 bases). Looked up from germline, CDR1 is SGHVS and CDR2 is FQNEAQ. The CDR3 has 17 amino acids. Trimming removed 4 bases from V and 2 bases from J, with 17 bases in between. CDR3 coding DNA: TGTGCCAGCAGCTCAACCTCGACAGGCCTCAACACCGGGGAGCTGTTTTTT. Amino acids: CASSSTSTGLNTGELFF.

The chain carries TRBV5-4 and TRBJ2-1; D might be TRBD2 (5 bases). The CDR3 contains 11 residues. Trimming took 4 bases from V and 8 from J, leaving 7 bases between them. Germline V gene sequence: CDR1 SGHNT, CDR2 YYREEE (reference sequence). This CDR3 is CASSGRDEQFF. For the CDR3, the DNA is TGTGCCAGCAGCGGGCGGGATGAGCAGTTCTTC.

This chain links TRBV15 with TRBJ2-7; D call uncertain. V was trimmed by 0 bases and J by 0 bases, leaving 9 bases between them. The CDR3 length is 15 residues. Per the germline V gene, CDR1 is LNHNV and CDR2 is YYDKDF (reference sequence). CDR3 in DNA: TGTGCCACCAGCAGAGATATGTACAGCTCCTACGAGCAGTACTTC. It codes for CATSRDMYSSYEQYF. Variable domain in full (rest from reference TRBV15 and TRBJ2-7): DAMVIQNPRYQVTQFGKPVTLSCSQTLNHNVMYWYQQKSSQAPKLLFHYYDKDFNNEADTPDNFQSRRPNTSFCFLDIRSPGLGDTAMYLCATSRDMYSSYEQYFGPGTRLTVT.

V is TRBV4-3 and J is TRBJ1-2; D not certain. Trimming left V 0 bases short and J 1 base short, with 9 bases between. The CDR3 is made up of 15 amino acids. Per the germline V gene, CDR1 is LGHNA and CDR2 is YSLEER. DNA of the CDR3: TGCGCCAGCAGCCAAGATAGGCAGGATAACTATGGCTACACCTTC. Translation gives CASSQDRQDNYGYTF.

The CDR3 spells CASSWARNTEAFF. In DNA, the CDR3 is TGTGCCAGCAGCTGGGCCAGGAACACTGAAGCTTTCTTT. The chain employs TRBV5-8 and TRBJ1-1; D gene unclear. In germline, CDR1 is SGHTS, CDR2 YDEGEE. The CDR3 is made up of 13 amino acids. Between the trimmed V and J ends, which lost 3 bases and 1 base, there was a span of 7 bases.

V and J are TRBV7-8 and TRBJ2-3; D is possibly TRBD2 (6 bases). Germline loops: CDR1 SGHVS, CDR2 FQNEAQ. Trimming left V 1 base short and J 0 bases short, with 11 bases between. This CDR3 comprises 16 residues. The CDR3 DNA sequence: TGTGCCAGCAGCTTAGTATCCGGGGGTAGCACAGATACGCAGTATTTT. This codes for CASSLVSGGSTDTQYF.

The CDR3 nucleotides read TGCGCCAGCAGCTTGGGCCCCAGCGTCCCGACCCAAGAGACCCAGTACTTC. Its protein is CASSLGPSVPTQETQYF. V is TRBV5-1 and J is TRBJ2-5; unclear D gene. CDR3 length: 17 residues. Trimming left V 0 bases short and J 1 base short, with 16 bases between. Germline assignment: CDR1 SGHRS and CDR2 YFSETQ.

The J gene is TRBJ1-1, the V gene TRBV7-3; 9 bases map to TRBD1. V shed 5 bases, J shed 0 bases, and the junction held 13 bases outside the gene matches. The germline CDR1 and CDR2 sequences are SGHTA and FQGTGA. CDR3 length: 18 amino acids. CDR3 nucleotide sequence: TGTGCCAGCAGCCCCAAGGGCACCGGGACAGGGATGAACACTGAAGCTTTCTTT. Its protein product is CASSPKGTGTGMNTEAFF.

The rearrangement joins TRBV10-3 to TRBJ2-3; weak D call: TRBD2 (5 bases). The CDR3 loop spans 12 amino acids. Trimming took off 11 bases at V and 0 bases at J, with 9 bases between the two ends. CDR1 and CDR2 (germline): ENHRY, SYGVKD. The DNA of the CDR3 is TGTGCCGCCACGGGAAGCACAGATACGCAGTATTTT. It encodes CAATGSTDTQYF.

The chain links TRBV7-3 to TRBJ2-1, with TRBD2 matching over 10 bases. The J segment lost 5 bases and the V segment lost 2 bases, leaving 6 bases of the junction unmatched. Germline CDR1 and CDR2: SGHTA and FQGTGA. This CDR3 is built from 16 residues. The CDR3 region has the DNA TGTGCCAGCAGCTTACAAGCGGGGGGGCCTAACAATGAGCAGTTCTTC. The encoded protein is CASSLQAGGPNNEQFF.

The chain carries TRBV28 and TRBJ2-7, with D tentatively TRBD2 (6 bases). The germline V and J ends were trimmed by 7 bases and 6 bases, with 22 bases remaining between them. CDR1 is MDHEN and CDR2 is SYDVKM in the germline V gene. There are 15 residues in the CDR3. The CDR3 reads CASTPSPPGLGEQYF. CDR3 DNA sequence: TGTGCCAGCACCCCGTCTCCTCCGGGACTCGGCGAGCAGTACTTC.